This entry is about one T cell receptor beta chain. Antigen: not known. The CDR3 is 15 amino acids. Germline V gives CDR1 SNHLY, CDR2 FYNNEI. The V end lost 7 bases, the J end lost 1 base, and 16 bases lay between the germline ends. It was with 60 Vbeta and 13 Jbeta primers that the PCR ran. The method was immunoSEQ multiplex PCR; TCRdb's version includes in-frame clones alone and lacks a portion of them. The sample has 180,000 or so clones, 77% seen once. These data come from a study of cytomegalovirus exposure and HLA in healthy donors. Overall study context: Within the Caucasian-associated ancestry cluster were about 81% of the roughly 400 genotyped donors.

Study-level findings and limits: Cytomegalovirus association was assigned to about 150 TCR beta chains.

The source of this sequence is a woman in her sixties in good health and CMV-seropositive. This chain connects TRBV2 to TRBJ2-5; a possible D gene is TRBD1 (6 bases). The sequenced material came from PBMCs. The CDR3 loop is CASNRGSLPQETQYF. CDR3 DNA sequence: TGTGCCAGCAATAGGGGGTCCCTTCCCCAAGAGACCCAGTACTTC.